The 9 T cell receptor beta chains given below trace back to one sample, sequenced in a study of blood T cell repertoires in COVID-19. TCRdb keeps only in-frame clones here, not all; method: immunoSEQ multiplex PCR. The sample consists of roughly 200,000 clones, less than 90% of them appearing once. The specimen sequenced was PBMCs or T cells enriched from blood (not recorded which). All receptors derive from a woman aged 25 to 39 who had been exposed to COVID-19.

V and J are TRBV6-2 or TRBV6-3 and TRBJ1-5, with 11 bases matching TRBD1. Germline lookup yields CDR1 MNHEY and CDR2 SVGEGT. The J segment lost 8 bases and the V segment lost 5 bases, leaving 8 bases of the junction unmatched. This CDR3 region has 15 residues. The DNA for the CDR3 is TGTGCCAGCAGTCCGGGACAGGGGGTGATCGAGCCCCAGCATTTT. Amino acids: CASSPGQGVIEPQHF.

This clone has only one observation. Written as DNA, the CDR3 is TGTGCCAGCAGTGTACGGAGGGGCAGGGTGGACTACGAGCAGTACTTC. It codes for CASSVRRGRVDYEQYF. The rearrangement uses TRBV28 and TRBJ2-7, with D possibly matching TRBD2 (6 bases). CDR3 length: 16 residues. V lost 5 bases and J 3 bases, leaving 20 bases between the germline ends. In germline, CDR1 is MDHEN, CDR2 SYDVKM.

J is TRBJ1-2 and V is TRBV27; 7 nucleotides match TRBD1. Germline CDR1 is MNHEY and CDR2 is SMNVEV (reference sequence). Germline trimming cut 2 bases from V and 3 bases from J; bases unmatched to any gene: 3. This CDR3 region has 14 residues. CDR3 nucleotide sequence: TGTGCCAGCAGTTTAGGGACAGCCGACTATGGCTACACCTTC. Translated, it gives CASSLGTADYGYTF.

The chain has TRBV7-8 and TRBJ2-2, with 7 bases lining up with TRBD1. CDR1 is SGHVS, CDR2 FQNEAQ, per germline. V shed 3 bases, J shed 4 bases, and the junction held 11 bases outside the gene matches. This CDR3 has 17 amino acids. The CDR3 sequence is CASSFGTVALGTGELFF. The CDR3 coding sequence is TGTGCCAGCAGCTTCGGGACAGTCGCTTTGGGCACCGGGGAGCTGTTTTTT. Filled out from reference TRBV7-8 and TRBJ2-2, the complete variable domain reads GAGVSQSPRYKVAKRGQDVALRCDPISGHVSLFWYQQALGQGPEFLTYFQNEAQLDKSGLPSDRFFAERPEGSVSTLKIQRTQQEDSAVYLCASSFGTVALGTGELFFGEGSRLTVL.

This clone was seen once. The rearrangement uses TRBV12-3 or TRBV12-4 and TRBJ2-7, with D possibly being TRBD1 (5 bases). V lost 0 bases, J lost 3 bases, and 6 bases lay in between. The CDR3 loop spans 13 amino acids. The CDR3 here is CASSLAGLYEQYF. Written as DNA, the CDR3 is TGTGCCAGCAGTTTAGCGGGGCTCTACGAGCAGTACTTC.

J is TRBJ2-1 and V is TRBV11-3; D might be TRBD1 (6 bases). The CDR3 runs to 14 residues. V lost 4 bases, J lost 5 bases, and 12 bases lay in between. In germline, CDR1 is SGHNT, CDR2 YENEEA. DNA of the CDR3: TGTGCCAGCAGCTACGAGGACAGTAACAATGAGCAGTTCTTC. Its protein is CASSYEDSNNEQFF. The complete variable domain, with remaining parts taken from reference TRBV11-3 and TRBJ2-1, reads EAGVVQSPRYKIIEKKQPVAFWCNPISGHNTLYWYLQNLGQGPELLIRYENEEAVDDSQLPKDRFSAERLKGVDSTLKIQPAELGDSAVYLCASSYEDSNNEQFFGPGTRLTVL.

DNA of the CDR3: TGTGCCAGCAGTAACCCGACGGGGACACCGTGGAAAGAGGGGAGCAATCAGCCCCAGCATTTT. Translating it yields CASSNPTGTPWKEGSNQPQHF. This chain links TRBV28 with TRBJ1-5, with D perhaps TRBD1 (6 bases). The CDR3 is 21 residues long. Germline CDR1 is MDHEN and CDR2 is SYDVKM. Trimming shortened V by 5 bases and J by 1 base, and 30 bases separated the two germline ends.

The CDR3 reads CASSESRQGVPLTDTQYF. The CDR3 nucleotides read TGTGCCAGCAGTGAATCCCGACAGGGAGTCCCTCTCACAGATACGCAGTATTTT. This chain connects TRBV6-1 to TRBJ2-3; 7 bases fit TRBD1. This CDR3 spans 18 amino acids. Germline V gives CDR1 MNHNS, CDR2 SASEGT. V lost 2 bases, J lost 2 bases, and 13 bases stayed unmatched.

The J gene is TRBJ1-5, the V gene TRBV25-1, with TRBD1 matching 7 bases. The V segment lost 4 bases and the J segment 1 base; nucleotides outside the gene matches: 7. CDR3 size: 16 residues. Germline V gives CDR1 MGHDK, CDR2 SYGVNS. CDR3 residues: CASSGYTGVSNQPQHF. The CDR3 region has the DNA TGTGCCAGCAGTGGATACACAGGGGTAAGCAATCAGCCCCAGCATTTT.